This TCR beta chain comes out of a study of T-cell reconstitution after alpha-beta-depleted transplantation in children. Unique molecular identifiers were incorporated into the prepared TCRbeta library. Using its own MiXCR run on the PCR reads, TCRdb lists one record per CDR3 protein. The data show about 90,000 distinct CDR3 sequences, roughly 15% seen once. Points from the study as a whole: Day-60 TCRbeta diversity that was high in some patients was derived from surviving recipient T cells and thymic progenitors. T-cell counts and diversity were attributed mostly to newly produced T cells one year after transplant.

As to this clonotype: Its specificity is unknown.

This receptor was identified in a male patient between 2 and 10 years old who had a stem cell transplant for acute lymphoblastic leukemia, so the T cells may come from the graft donor. Here the sequenced sample was PBMCs, mostly from graft donor cells, taken 180 days after TCRalphabeta/CD19-depleted stem cell transplant.

The CDR3 DNA follows: TGTGCCAGCAGCCTTCGACTGAGTACCTACAATGAGCAGTTCTTC. Amino acids: CASSLRLSTYNEQFF. The rearrangement links TRBV7-8 to TRBJ2-1; D gene uncertain. V gave up 5 bases and J gave up 2 bases, with 13 bases separating them. The CDR3 sequence is 15 residues long. CDR1 and CDR2 (germline): SGHVS, FQNEAQ.